This T cell receptor beta chain is from a study of Tregs in tolerant kidney transplant recipients. Findings and caveats of the study: The small number of patients limits these findings pending further validation. Expanding Tregs on activated donor B cells appeared to best identify donor-specific TCRbeta clones. For some patients, primers changed over time, blocking nucleotide-level comparison.

For this clone: The target antigen is unknown. The CDR3 end falls 3 residues outside the read, so it is completed with the germline J gene.

CDR1 and CDR2 from the germline V gene are KGHSH and LQKENI. The CDR3 has 18 residues. Trimming left V 3 bases short and J 3 bases short, with 24 bases between. Generated by immunoSEQ multiplex PCR, the TCRdb table keeps only in-frame clones and is missing some. Its listing shows about 52,000 clones. This chain joins TRBV18 and TRBJ2-7, with a possible D match to TRBD2 (6 bases). The clonotype originates from a human donor who received a combined kidney and bone marrow transplant. The sample was CD4+ T cells from blood, taken before the transplant. The DNA read from the CDR3 is TGTGCCAGCTCACCGCTCGCTGCCACCCCGGCGGGGAGCTACGAG. Translated: CASSPLAATPAGSYE. The whole CDR3 sequence is CASSPLAATPAGSYEQYF. The full variable domain, completed using reference TRBV18 and TRBJ2-7, is NAGVMQNPRHLVRRRGQEARLRCSPMKGHSHVYWYRQLPEEGLKFMVYLQKENIIDESGMPKERFSAEFPKEGPSILRIQQVVRGDSAAYFCASSPLAATPAGSYEQYFGPGTRLTVT.